This is a list of T cell receptor beta chains from one sample in a study of identical twins. TCRdb reprocessed the 5' RACE reads via MiXCR and lists one record per CDR3 protein. Here the sample spans 400,000 to 500,000 distinct CDR3 sequences, about 13% being singletons. The sample also formed part of further work on yellow fever vaccine responses in identical twins.

Material: CD4+ T cells sorted from blood. The receptors shown here come from a young woman in good health. The CDR3 runs from the conserved cysteine through the conserved F or W. Each record gives: V gene, J gene, clone size, D gene, CDR3 protein, CDR3 DNA. D genes are given only for firm matches. Where a row states a size, it is once, few, many or the class of an expanded clone; other rows omit it.

V gene: TRBV3-1; J gene: TRBJ2-5; clone size: few; D gene: NA; CDR3 protein: CASWGSQETQYF; CDR3 DNA: TGTGCCAGCTGGGGGAGCCAAGAGACCCAGTACTTC
V gene: TRBV3-1; J gene: TRBJ2-7; clone size: few; D gene: NA; CDR3 protein: CASSLRMGSPYQQYF; CDR3 DNA: TGTGCCAGCAGCCTTCGTATGGGGTCCCCCTACCAGCAGTACTTC
V gene: TRBV7-3; J gene: TRBJ1-1; clone size: few; D gene: TRBD1; CDR3 protein: CASSQYRGPTEAFF; CDR3 DNA: TGTGCCAGCAGCCAATACAGGGGCCCAACTGAAGCTTTCTTT
V gene: TRBV6-4; J gene: TRBJ2-3; clone size: NA; D gene: NA; CDR3 protein: CASSNQGASTDTQYF; CDR3 DNA: TGTGCCAGCAGCAACCAGGGAGCTAGCACAGATACGCAGTATTTT
V gene: TRBV7-9; J gene: TRBJ2-2; clone size: few; D gene: TRBD2; CDR3 protein: CASSSRGGAAGTGELFF; CDR3 DNA: TGTGCCAGCAGCTCTCGGGGAGGGGCGGCAGGCACCGGGGAGCTGTTTTTT
V gene: TRBV6-5; J gene: TRBJ1-2; clone size: NA; D gene: NA; CDR3 protein: CASSYGVNYGYTF; CDR3 DNA: TGTGCCAGCAGTTACGGGGTTAACTATGGCTACACCTTC
V gene: TRBV28; J gene: TRBJ2-1; clone size: NA; D gene: TRBD2; CDR3 protein: CASSFLAGGTNNEQFF; CDR3 DNA: TGTGCCAGCAGTTTCCTAGCGGGGGGAACCAACAATGAGCAGTTCTTC
V gene: TRBV9; J gene: TRBJ2-2; clone size: few; D gene: TRBD2; CDR3 protein: CASSVLSGGNQPGELFF; CDR3 DNA: TGTGCCAGCAGCGTACTAAGCGGGGGGAATCAACCCGGGGAGCTGTTTTTT
V gene: TRBV11-2; J gene: TRBJ2-3; clone size: NA; D gene: NA; CDR3 protein: CASSPTPLRTYGAHTQYF; CDR3 DNA: TGTGCCAGCAGTCCGACACCCCTCCGGACTTATGGGGCCCATACGCAGTATTTT
V gene: TRBV5-1; J gene: TRBJ2-2; clone size: NA; D gene: NA; CDR3 protein: CASSPRGKEAGELFF; CDR3 DNA: TGCGCCAGCAGTCCCAGGGGAAAGGAGGCCGGGGAGCTGTTTTTT
V gene: TRBV7-2; J gene: TRBJ2-1; clone size: NA; D gene: NA; CDR3 protein: CASSLAVSSSYNEQFF; CDR3 DNA: TGTGCCAGCAGCTTAGCGGTCTCGAGCTCCTACAATGAGCAGTTCTTC
V gene: TRBV29-1; J gene: TRBJ2-3; clone size: NA; D gene: NA; CDR3 protein: CSDRRQIHSTDTQYF; CDR3 DNA: TGCAGCGATCGGAGGCAGATACATAGCACAGATACGCAGTATTTT
V gene: TRBV5-1; J gene: TRBJ2-7; clone size: many; D gene: NA; CDR3 protein: CASRGLGPSVHEQYF; CDR3 DNA: TGCGCCAGCAGAGGCCTAGGCCCATCGGTCCACGAGCAGTACTTC
V gene: TRBV7-9; J gene: TRBJ1-1; clone size: few; D gene: NA; CDR3 protein: CASSLGGFGAFF; CDR3 DNA: TGTGCCAGCAGCTTAGGAGGATTCGGAGCTTTCTTT
V gene: TRBV7-9; J gene: TRBJ2-3; clone size: NA; D gene: TRBD1; CDR3 protein: CASSLGQGANTQYF; CDR3 DNA: TGTGCCAGCAGCTTAGGACAGGGGGCGAATACGCAGTATTTT
V gene: TRBV5-6; J gene: TRBJ1-4; clone size: NA; D gene: NA; CDR3 protein: CASSHQGATNEKLFF; CDR3 DNA: TGTGCCAGCAGCCACCAGGGAGCAACTAATGAAAAACTGTTTTTT
V gene: TRBV4-3; J gene: TRBJ2-3; clone size: NA; D gene: TRBD2; CDR3 protein: CASSQDFLRELTDTQYF; CDR3 DNA: TGCGCCAGCAGCCAAGATTTCTTGCGGGAGCTCACAGATACGCAGTATTTT
V gene: TRBV18; J gene: TRBJ1-6; clone size: NA; D gene: NA; CDR3 protein: CASSPGTSGGSPLHF; CDR3 DNA: TGTGCCAGCTCACCTGGGACGTCCGGTGGTTCACCCCTCCACTTT
V gene: TRBV4-3; J gene: TRBJ2-7; clone size: few; D gene: NA; CDR3 protein: CASSQVTGLGGYEQYF; CDR3 DNA: TGCGCCAGCAGCCAAGTCACGGGACTTGGGGGCTACGAGCAGTACTTC
V gene: TRBV12-3/TRBV12-4; J gene: TRBJ2-4; clone size: NA; D gene: NA; CDR3 protein: CASRPSGGKNIQYF; CDR3 DNA: TGTGCCAGCAGACCCTCGGGTGGCAAAAACATTCAGTACTTC
V gene: TRBV2; J gene: TRBJ2-3; clone size: few; D gene: TRBD1; CDR3 protein: CASRAGQGAPDTQYF; CDR3 DNA: TGTGCCAGCAGGGCAGGACAGGGGGCTCCAGATACGCAGTATTTT
V gene: TRBV2; J gene: TRBJ2-5; clone size: once; D gene: TRBD2; CDR3 protein: CASSFSGLAGGRRETQYF; CDR3 DNA: TGTGCCAGCAGTTTTTCGGGCCTAGCGGGGGGGCGGCGGGAGACCCAGTACTTC
V gene: TRBV20-1; J gene: TRBJ2-1; clone size: few; D gene: TRBD2; CDR3 protein: CSAPAGTSSYNEQFF; CDR3 DNA: TGCAGTGCCCCCGCCGGGACTAGCTCCTACAATGAGCAGTTCTTC
V gene: TRBV2; J gene: TRBJ1-2; clone size: few; D gene: NA; CDR3 protein: CASTTGGFEGYGYTF; CDR3 DNA: TGTGCCAGCACCACGGGAGGGTTTGAGGGCTATGGCTACACCTTC
V gene: TRBV20-1; J gene: TRBJ2-1; clone size: NA; D gene: NA; CDR3 protein: CSASDPGTPDFNEQFF; CDR3 DNA: TGCAGTGCTAGCGACCCCGGGACCCCCGATTTCAATGAGCAGTTCTTC
V gene: TRBV7-8; J gene: TRBJ2-7; clone size: NA; D gene: TRBD1; CDR3 protein: CASSSIIGTVGHEQYF; CDR3 DNA: TGTGCCAGCAGCTCTATAATCGGGACAGTTGGCCACGAGCAGTACTTC
V gene: TRBV6-2/TRBV6-3; J gene: TRBJ2-3; clone size: few; D gene: TRBD2; CDR3 protein: CASSRAGTRGSDTQYF; CDR3 DNA: TGTGCCAGCAGTCGCGCCGGGACTAGGGGGTCAGATACGCAGTATTTT
V gene: TRBV18; J gene: TRBJ2-7; clone size: few; D gene: TRBD2; CDR3 protein: CASSPPLSSGGYEQYF; CDR3 DNA: TGTGCCAGCTCACCACCACTTTCTAGCGGGGGCTACGAGCAGTACTTC
V gene: TRBV5-4; J gene: TRBJ1-2; clone size: NA; D gene: NA; CDR3 protein: CASSFASRDRYGYTF; CDR3 DNA: TGTGCCAGCAGCTTTGCTTCGAGGGACCGATATGGCTACACCTTC
V gene: TRBV9; J gene: TRBJ2-5; clone size: few; D gene: NA; CDR3 protein: CASSVVGPQETQYF; CDR3 DNA: TGTGCCAGCAGCGTAGTCGGCCCCCAAGAGACCCAGTACTTC
V gene: TRBV5-1; J gene: TRBJ1-1; clone size: NA; D gene: NA; CDR3 protein: CASSLNPNTEAFF; CDR3 DNA: TGCGCCAGCAGCTTAAATCCGAACACTGAAGCTTTCTTT
V gene: TRBV28; J gene: TRBJ2-3; clone size: NA; D gene: NA; CDR3 protein: CASSLQRGIGSDTQYF; CDR3 DNA: TGTGCCAGCAGCCTCCAAAGGGGGATCGGCTCAGATACGCAGTATTTT
V gene: TRBV20-1; J gene: TRBJ2-5; clone size: many; D gene: TRBD1; CDR3 protein: CSASRTGYRETQYF; CDR3 DNA: TGCAGTGCTTCCCGGACAGGGTACAGAGAGACCCAGTACTTC
V gene: TRBV12-3/TRBV12-4; J gene: TRBJ1-5; clone size: few; D gene: NA; CDR3 protein: CASTGEISNQPQHF; CDR3 DNA: TGTGCCAGCACCGGAGAAATTAGCAATCAGCCCCAGCATTTT
V gene: TRBV5-1; J gene: TRBJ2-5; clone size: many; D gene: TRBD2; CDR3 protein: CASSFGTSGSGETQYF; CDR3 DNA: TGCGCCAGCAGCTTTGGAACTAGCGGGAGTGGAGAGACCCAGTACTTC
V gene: TRBV30; J gene: TRBJ2-7; clone size: few; D gene: NA; CDR3 protein: CASGEQYF; CDR3 DNA: TGTGCCTCGGGGGAGCAGTACTTC
V gene: TRBV3-1; J gene: TRBJ2-7; clone size: NA; D gene: NA; CDR3 protein: CASCQRQGKAGKSYEQYF; CDR3 DNA: TGTGCCAGCTGTCAGCGACAGGGGAAAGCGGGGAAGTCCTACGAGCAGTACTTC
V gene: TRBV27; J gene: TRBJ2-7; clone size: NA; D gene: NA; CDR3 protein: CASGRQGGYEQYF; CDR3 DNA: TGTGCCAGCGGAAGACAGGGAGGGTACGAGCAGTACTTC
V gene: TRBV6-4; J gene: TRBJ2-3; clone size: NA; D gene: NA; CDR3 protein: CASSDIGWGPDTDTQYF; CDR3 DNA: TGTGCCAGCAGTGACATCGGGTGGGGACCAGACACAGATACGCAGTATTTT
V gene: TRBV13; J gene: TRBJ1-2; clone size: NA; D gene: NA; CDR3 protein: CASSFTARDTNYGYTF; CDR3 DNA: TGTGCCAGCAGCTTTACCGCCCGGGACACTAACTATGGCTACACCTTC
V gene: TRBV7-2; J gene: TRBJ2-7; clone size: NA; D gene: NA; CDR3 protein: CASRRGAEPSYEQYF; CDR3 DNA: TGTGCCAGCCGGAGGGGGGCGGAACCCTCCTACGAGCAGTACTTC
V gene: TRBV20-1; J gene: TRBJ1-5; clone size: few; D gene: NA; CDR3 protein: CSAITGGSQPQHF; CDR3 DNA: TGCAGTGCTATAACCGGGGGGAGTCAGCCCCAGCATTTT
V gene: TRBV19; J gene: TRBJ2-1; clone size: NA; D gene: NA; CDR3 protein: CASSSFYNEQFF; CDR3 DNA: TGTGCCAGTAGTTCCTTCTACAATGAGCAGTTCTTC
V gene: TRBV20-1; J gene: TRBJ2-4; clone size: NA; D gene: NA; CDR3 protein: CSADVSRGGKNIQYF; CDR3 DNA: TGCAGTGCCGATGTTAGCAGGGGGGGCAAAAACATTCAGTACTTC
V gene: TRBV4-2; J gene: TRBJ2-1; clone size: NA; D gene: TRBD2; CDR3 protein: CASSQDRGTTQFF; CDR3 DNA: TGTGCCAGCAGCCAAGATCGCGGGACTACGCAGTTCTTC
V gene: TRBV20-1; J gene: TRBJ2-7; clone size: few; D gene: NA; CDR3 protein: CSARAGYGYEQYF; CDR3 DNA: TGCAGTGCTAGAGCGGGGTATGGCTACGAGCAGTACTTC
V gene: TRBV5-1; J gene: TRBJ2-7; clone size: NA; D gene: NA; CDR3 protein: CASSGLSSGTGAFGDEQYF; CDR3 DNA: TGCGCCAGCAGCGGACTTTCGTCGGGTACGGGGGCCTTTGGCGACGAGCAGTACTTC
V gene: TRBV7-8; J gene: TRBJ2-2; clone size: many; D gene: NA; CDR3 protein: CASSLEGAGELFF; CDR3 DNA: TGTGCCAGCAGCTTAGAGGGGGCCGGGGAGCTGTTTTTT
V gene: TRBV7-2; J gene: TRBJ1-2; clone size: few; D gene: NA; CDR3 protein: CASSLAVGGSYGYTF; CDR3 DNA: TGTGCCAGCAGCTTAGCAGTCGGGGGGAGCTATGGCTACACCTTC
V gene: TRBV20-1; J gene: TRBJ2-5; clone size: few; D gene: TRBD2; CDR3 protein: CSATTARGYQETQYF; CDR3 DNA: TGCAGTGCTACAACAGCGCGGGGGTACCAAGAGACCCAGTACTTC
V gene: TRBV9; J gene: TRBJ2-5; clone size: NA; D gene: NA; CDR3 protein: CASSQTDGRGPAETQYF; CDR3 DNA: TGTGCCAGCAGCCAAACCGACGGGAGGGGGCCGGCAGAGACCCAGTACTTC
V gene: TRBV5-1; J gene: TRBJ2-2; clone size: NA; D gene: TRBD1; CDR3 protein: CASSLGQFGGELFF; CDR3 DNA: TGCGCCAGCAGCCTGGGACAGTTCGGCGGGGAGCTGTTTTTT
V gene: TRBV20-1; J gene: TRBJ2-7; clone size: many; D gene: NA; CDR3 protein: CSALDPTGLIGGVYEQYF; CDR3 DNA: TGCAGTGCTCTTGACCCGACAGGATTAATTGGTGGGGTCTACGAGCAGTACTTC
V gene: TRBV11-2; J gene: TRBJ1-1; clone size: few; D gene: NA; CDR3 protein: CASSSSGLNTEAFF; CDR3 DNA: TGTGCCAGCAGCTCCTCCGGACTGAACACTGAAGCTTTCTTT
V gene: TRBV9; J gene: TRBJ2-7; clone size: NA; D gene: TRBD2; CDR3 protein: CASSVVKAGTYEQYF; CDR3 DNA: TGTGCCAGCAGCGTAGTCAAAGCGGGGACCTACGAGCAGTACTTC